These T cell receptor beta chains were read from a single sample in a study of shared clonotypes between healthy human individuals. Here immunoSEQ multiplex PCR was the method, and the copy in TCRdb shows in-frame clones only, minus some. The table includes about 1 million clones, under 80% detected once. Sequencing was performed on memory CD4+ T cells sorted from blood. These receptors originate from a young man in good health. The CDR3 runs from the conserved cysteine through the conserved F or W. A D gene is named only where the DNA matches it firmly. Expanded clones get a size class; other rows say once, few or many, or leave the size out.

v_gene	abundance	d_gene	len	j_gene	CDR3aa	CDR3nt
TRBV2	.	.	14	TRBJ1-6	CASSPTWGNSPLHF	TGTGCCAGCAGTCCGACCTGGGGTAATTCACCCCTCCACTTT
TRBV7-2	.	.	14	TRBJ2-3	CASSLSGGTDTQYF	TGTGCCAGCAGCTTGAGTGGGGGGACAGATACGCAGTATTTT
TRBV6-6	.	.	12	TRBJ1-3	CASSYPQDTIYF	TGTGCCAGCAGTTACCCCCAGGACACCATATATTTT
TRBV9	.	.	13	TRBJ1-2	CASAPSENYGYTF	TGTGCCAGCGCGCCGTCAGAAAACTATGGCTACACCTTC
TRBV5-5	once	TRBD2	18	TRBJ2-2	CASSPRMWVAGSTGELFF	TGTGCCAGCAGCCCACGGATGTGGGTAGCGGGATCCACCGGGGAGCTGTTTTTT
TRBV10-1	.	.	13	TRBJ2-3	CASSEGGTDTQYF	TGCGCCAGCAGTGAGGGGGGGACAGATACGCAGTATTTT
TRBV19	.	.	15	TRBJ1-6	CASRGHGTRNSPLHF	TGTGCCAGTAGGGGCCACGGGACTAGGAATTCACCCCTCCACTTT
TRBV6-1	.	.	13	TRBJ1-5	CASGKVAGQPQHF	TGTGCCAGCGGGAAAGTCGCGGGTCAGCCCCAGCATTTT
TRBV9	many	TRBD2	17	TRBJ2-1	CASSARPGGAGYNEQFF	TGTGCCAGCAGCGCCCGCCCCGGGGGGGCTGGTTACAATGAGCAGTTCTTC
TRBV5-1	.	TRBD2	18	TRBJ2-4	CASSLEIAGGRAKNIQYF	TGCGCCAGCAGCTTGGAGATAGCGGGAGGGAGAGCCAAAAACATTCAGTACTTC
TRBV6-5	.	.	13	TRBJ1-2	CASSYISGGGYTF	TGTGCCAGCAGTTACATTAGTGGGGGCGGCTACACCTTC
TRBV7-2	.	.	16	TRBJ2-5	CASSTSIDSYQETQYF	TGTGCCAGCAGCACCTCCATAGACAGTTACCAAGAGACCCAGTACTTC
TRBV5-6	.	.	14	TRBJ1-3	CASSSSAGGNTIYF	TGTGCCAGCAGCTCATCGGCGGGGGGAAACACCATATATTTT
TRBV30	.	TRBD1	16	TRBJ2-7	CAWSEQTGGKSYEQYF	TGTGCCTGGAGCGAGCAAACAGGGGGCAAATCCTACGAGCAGTACTTC
TRBV9	.	.	16	TRBJ2-1	CASSVELWDSLNEQFF	TGTGCCAGCAGCGTAGAGCTCTGGGACTCGCTAAATGAGCAGTTCTTC
TRBV18	once	.	14	TRBJ2-7	CASSPNAGSYEQYF	TGTGCCAGCTCACCAAATGCGGGCTCCTACGAGCAGTACTTC
TRBV6-1	.	.	13	TRBJ2-7	CASMSSAPYEQYF	TGTGCCAGCATGTCGTCCGCCCCCTACGAGCAGTACTTC
TRBV7-2	few	TRBD1	14	TRBJ1-4	CASSTGTGREKLFF	TGTGCCAGCAGCACCGGGACAGGGCGGGAAAAACTGTTTTTT
TRBV29-1	.	.	13	TRBJ1-1	CSVELSMNTEAFF	TGCAGCGTTGAACTCAGTATGAACACTGAAGCTTTCTTT
TRBV30	.	.	13	TRBJ2-7	CAWSGQTGYEQYF	TGTGCCTGGAGTGGGCAAACCGGCTACGAGCAGTACTTC
TRBV7-2	.	.	17	TRBJ2-2	CASSLSALATNTGELFF	TGTGCCAGCAGCTTAAGTGCCTTAGCCACAAACACCGGGGAGCTGTTTTTT
TRBV6-5	.	.	14	TRBJ2-7	CASSYLAEGYEQYF	TGTGCCAGCAGTTACTTAGCCGAGGGGTACGAGCAGTACTTC
TRBV5-1	.	TRBD2	15	TRBJ2-7	CASSSDPGLAYEQYF	TGCGCCAGCAGCTCCGATCCGGGACTAGCTTACGAGCAGTACTTC
TRBV9	.	.	15	TRBJ1-1	CASSVVDPGNTEAFF	TGTGCCAGCAGCGTAGTAGATCCAGGGAACACTGAAGCTTTCTTT
TRBV7-2	.	.	14	TRBJ1-1	CASSLVGLNTEAFF	TGTGCCAGCAGCCTAGTCGGTCTGAACACTGAAGCTTTCTTT
TRBV6-5	few	TRBD1	16	TRBJ1-1	CASSYSRTGGLVEAFF	TGTGCCAGCAGTTACTCGAGGACAGGGGGCTTGGTTGAAGCTTTCTTT
TRBV6-5	once	.	13	TRBJ2-2	CASSYWATGELFF	TGTGCCAGCAGTTACTGGGCCACCGGGGAGCTGTTTTTT
TRBV5-1	.	TRBD1	15	TRBJ2-3	CASSLDTGGTDTQYF	TGCGCCAGCAGCTTGGACACAGGGGGAACAGATACGCAGTATTTT
TRBV9	.	.	14	TRBJ2-7	CASSAAWSSYEQYF	TGTGCCAGCAGCGCAGCCTGGAGCTCCTACGAGCAGTACTTC
TRBV18	.	TRBD1	14	TRBJ2-1	CASSPGTGNNEQFF	TGTGCCAGCTCACCCGGGACAGGGAACAATGAGCAGTTCTTC
TRBV6-6	.	TRBD1	14	TRBJ1-4	CAAESQGRTEKLFF	TGTGCCGCCGAATCACAGGGGAGGACTGAAAAACTGTTTTTT
TRBV9	.	.	16	TRBJ2-7	CASSSGTPFRSYEQYF	TGTGCCAGCAGCAGTGGGACTCCTTTTAGATCCTACGAGCAGTACTTC
TRBV19	.	TRBD1	15	TRBJ1-4	CASSIMTGTGEKLFF	TGTGCCAGTAGTATCATGACAGGGACGGGTGAAAAACTGTTTTTT
TRBV28	.	TRBD1	15	TRBJ1-4	CASRPRTGGSEKLFF	TGTGCCAGCAGACCCCGGACAGGGGGGAGTGAAAAACTGTTTTTT
TRBV5-6	few	.	16	TRBJ2-3	CASSPPNGDRTDTQYF	TGTGCCAGCAGCCCCCCCAACGGAGACCGCACAGATACGCAGTATTTT
TRBV5-1	.	.	15	TRBJ2-2	CASSLAQRGTGELFF	TGCGCCAGCAGCTTGGCGCAGAGGGGCACCGGGGAGCTGTTTTTT
TRBV5-1	.	TRBD2	15	TRBJ2-1	CASSLVLAGGPGQFF	TGCGCCAGCAGCTTGGTCCTAGCGGGGGGGCCCGGGCAGTTCTTC
TRBV6-1	few	.	15	TRBJ1-2	CASSVSRGGRVGYTF	TGTGCCAGCAGTGTCTCTCGAGGGGGAAGGGTTGGCTACACCTTC
TRBV18	once	.	14	TRBJ1-1	CASSPYGSDTEAFF	TGTGCCAGCTCACCTTACGGGTCTGACACTGAAGCTTTCTTT
TRBV12-5	.	.	13	TRBJ1-2	CASGLVLAGGYTF	TGTGCTAGTGGTTTGGTTTTAGCCGGGGGCTACACCTTC
TRBV28	many	.	12	TRBJ1-5	CASGGPGQPQHF	TGTGCCAGTGGGGGGCCGGGTCAGCCCCAGCATTTT
TRBV10-2	.	TRBD1	14	TRBJ1-5	CASNLDRGSQPQHF	TGCGCCAGCAACTTAGACAGGGGAAGTCAGCCCCAGCATTTT
TRBV28	once	.	14	TRBJ2-7	CASSLAGPNDEQYF	TGTGCCAGCAGTTTAGCGGGCCCCAACGACGAGCAGTACTTC
TRBV7-2	.	.	11	TRBJ2-2	CAVGTTGELFF	TGTGCCGTAGGGACAACCGGGGAGCTGTTTTTT
TRBV2	few	.	15	TRBJ1-4	CASSLQGGTNEKLFF	TGTGCCAGCAGTCTACAGGGTGGAACTAATGAAAAACTGTTTTTT
TRBV2	few	.	12	TRBJ1-5	CASSDSTGPQHF	TGTGCCAGCAGCGATTCCACAGGGCCCCAGCATTTT
TRBV5-6	.	.	13	TRBJ1-2	CASRFGGAEGYTF	TGTGCCAGCAGATTCGGGGGGGCTGAAGGCTACACCTTC
TRBV27	.	TRBD1	15	TRBJ2-2	CASSLRTGAAGELFF	TGTGCCAGCAGTTTGCGGACAGGGGCGGCCGGGGAGCTGTTTTTT
TRBV5-5	.	TRBD1	16	TRBJ2-3	CASSLEWGQGTDTQYF	TGTGCCAGCAGCTTGGAGTGGGGACAGGGGACAGATACGCAGTATTTT
TRBV10-3	once	TRBD1	15	TRBJ2-5	CAIRPGQGGGETQYF	TGTGCCATCAGGCCGGGACAGGGAGGTGGAGAGACCCAGTACTTC
TRBV9	.	TRBD1	16	TRBJ1-6	CASSQGTGSYNSPLHF	TGTGCCAGCAGCCAGGGGACAGGGTCCTATAATTCACCCCTCCACTTT
TRBV4-1	.	TRBD2	15	TRBJ2-5	CASSQDPAGGETQYF	TGCGCCAGCAGCCAAGATCCGGCGGGAGGGGAGACCCAGTACTTC
TRBV5-4	.	.	17	TRBJ1-6	CASSITGATLNNSPLHF	TGTGCCAGCAGCATCACCGGGGCGACTCTTAATAATTCACCCCTCCACTTT
TRBV1	.	.	17	TRBJ2-5	CTSSQGSEDSMKETQYF	TGCACCAGCAGCCAAGGATCCGAGGACTCCATGAAAGAGACCCAGTACTTC
TRBV6-1	.	TRBD1	15	TRBJ1-3	CASSDGQGSGNTIYF	TGTGCCAGCAGTGACGGACAGGGAAGTGGAAACACCATATATTTT
TRBV29-1	.	.	19	TRBJ2-6	CSVDLGRQVGTSGANVLTF	TGCAGCGTTGATTTGGGCCGGCAGGTGGGTACTTCTGGGGCCAACGTCCTGACTTTC
TRBV7-8	.	.	15	TRBJ1-1	CASSSIGGANTEAFF	TGTGCCAGCAGCTCAATAGGGGGGGCGAACACTGAAGCTTTCTTT
TRBV19	.	TRBD1	13	TRBJ1-2	CATNRGLYYGYTF	TGTGCCACCAACAGGGGATTATACTATGGCTACACCTTC
TRBV19	.	TRBD1	15	TRBJ2-1	CASSMAGGLGNEQFF	TGTGCCAGTAGTATGGCAGGGGGCCTGGGGAATGAGCAGTTCTTC